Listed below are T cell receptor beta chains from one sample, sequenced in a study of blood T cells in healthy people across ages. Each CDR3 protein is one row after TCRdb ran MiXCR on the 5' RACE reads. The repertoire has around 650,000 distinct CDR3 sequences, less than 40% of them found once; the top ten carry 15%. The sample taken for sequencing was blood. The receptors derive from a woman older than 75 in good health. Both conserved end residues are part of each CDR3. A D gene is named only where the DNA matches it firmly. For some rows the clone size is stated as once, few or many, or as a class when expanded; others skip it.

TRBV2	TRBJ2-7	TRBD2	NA	TGTACCAGCAGTGTGGGCGGGGGAACCTACGAGCAGTACTTC	CTSSVGGGTYEQYF
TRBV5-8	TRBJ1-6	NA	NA	TGTGCCAGCAGCTTGTGGCAGAGCTCCTATAATTCACCCCTCCACTTT	CASSLWQSSYNSPLHF
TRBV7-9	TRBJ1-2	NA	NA	TGTGCCAGCAGCTTAGTTCCGGGCGGGAATGGCTACACCTTC	CASSLVPGGNGYTF
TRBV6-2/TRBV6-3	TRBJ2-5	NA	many	TGTGCCAGCAGTTCCCCGAACCAAGAGACCCAGTACTTC	CASSSPNQETQYF
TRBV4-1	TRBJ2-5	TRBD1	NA	TGCGCCAGCAGCCAAGTCCCCAGGGGGCGCGAAGAGACCCAGTACTTC	CASSQVPRGREETQYF
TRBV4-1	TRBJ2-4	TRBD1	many	TGCGCCAGCAGCCCCGGACAGGGAATAGCCAAAAACATTCAGTACTTC	CASSPGQGIAKNIQYF
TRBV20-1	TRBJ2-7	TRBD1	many	TGCAGTGCTAGACCTAATCTCGGGACAGGGTTTCACGAGCAGTACTTC	CSARPNLGTGFHEQYF
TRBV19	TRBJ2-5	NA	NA	TGTGCCAGTAGTATGGACGGGGATTACGAGCGGTACTTC	CASSMDGDYERYF
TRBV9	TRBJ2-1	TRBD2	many	TGTGCCAGCAGCGTCCCGAGAACTAGCGGGGGGACGTCGATGAGCTCCTACAATGAGCAGTTCTTC	CASSVPRTSGGTSMSSYNEQFF
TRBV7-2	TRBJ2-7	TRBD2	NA	TGCGCCAGCAGCTTTCAAACGAGCGGGGGAGCGGGAAATGAGCAGTACTTC	CASSFQTSGGAGNEQYF
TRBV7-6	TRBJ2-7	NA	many	TGTGCCAGCAGCTTACTCGACGGTCCCTACGAGCAGTACTTC	CASSLLDGPYEQYF
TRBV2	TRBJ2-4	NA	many	TGTGCCAGCAGTGGGGGGGCCATGGCCAAAAACATTCAGTACTTC	CASSGGAMAKNIQYF
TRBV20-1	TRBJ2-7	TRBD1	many	TGCAGTGCTGACGGGACAGGCGCCGCCCCCTACGAGCAGTACTTC	CSADGTGAAPYEQYF
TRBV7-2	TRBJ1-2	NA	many	TGCGCCAGCAGCTTGGATTCGGATTATGGCTACACCTTC	CASSLDSDYGYTF
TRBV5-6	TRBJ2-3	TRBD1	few	TGTGCCAGCAGCCTCGCCGGGACAGGGTACACAGATACGCAGTATTTT	CASSLAGTGYTDTQYF
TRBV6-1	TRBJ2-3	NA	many	TGTGCCAGCAGTACCGGGACACCCACAGATACGCAGTATTTT	CASSTGTPTDTQYF
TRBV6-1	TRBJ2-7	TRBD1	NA	TGTGCCAGCAGTGCCTACGGACAGGGGGTTCGCTACGAGCAGTACTTC	CASSAYGQGVRYEQYF
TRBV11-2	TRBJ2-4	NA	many	TGTGCCAGCAGCTTGGCCAGGGGACACATTCAGTACTTC	CASSLARGHIQYF
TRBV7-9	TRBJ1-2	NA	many	TGTGCCAGCAGCGCAGAAGGGCTCTATGGCTACACCTTC	CASSAEGLYGYTF
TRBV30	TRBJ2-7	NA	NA	TGTGCCTGGAGTAAGTTCGGGACTTTTCTATCCGGCGAGCAGTACTTC	CAWSKFGTFLSGEQYF
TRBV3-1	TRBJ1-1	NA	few	TGTGCCAGCAGCAAAGAATCAGGGAGCGGAGTCACTGAAGCTTTCTTT	CASSKESGSGVTEAFF
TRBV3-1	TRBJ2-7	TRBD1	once	TGTGCCAGCAGCTATGGGACAGGGACATACGAGCAGTACTTC	CASSYGTGTYEQYF